Listed below are T cell receptor beta chains from one sample, sequenced in a study of blood T cell repertoires in COVID-19. Profiled with immunoSEQ multiplex PCR; TCRdb holds only in-frame clones, not every one. The profile shows under 75,000 clones, approximately 80% of them singletons. Source material: peripheral blood. These receptors originate from a man in his 70s who had recovered from COVID-19. Each CDR3 is given with its conserved first and last residue. A D gene is named only where the DNA matches it firmly. Expanded clones get a size class; other rows say once, few or many, or leave the size out.

size: -; V: TRBV6-5; J: TRBJ1-1; D: -; CDR3: CASSSRGGETEAFF; DNA: TGTGCCAGCAGTAGCCGTGGGGGCGAGACTGAAGCTTTCTTT
size: -; V: TRBV27; J: TRBJ1-5; D: -; CDR3: CASSLPGQPQHF; DNA: TGTGCCAGCAGTTTACCGGGTCAGCCCCAGCATTTT
size: few; V: TRBV29-1; J: TRBJ1-2; D: TRBD1; CDR3: CSVEYRDRGGNYGYTF; DNA: TGCAGCGTTGAATACCGGGACAGGGGAGGTAACTATGGCTACACCTTC
size: -; V: TRBV28; J: TRBJ2-4; D: TRBD1; CDR3: CASSLSTDRGNIQYF; DNA: TGTGCCAGCAGTTTATCTACAGACAGGGGCAACATTCAGTACTTC
size: -; V: TRBV30; J: TRBJ2-3; D: TRBD2; CDR3: CAWSKGTSGSTDTQYF; DNA: TGTGCCTGGAGCAAAGGGACTAGCGGATCCACAGATACGCAGTATTTT
size: -; V: TRBV6-5; J: TRBJ1-1; D: -; CDR3: CASSYQGSAPEAFF; DNA: TGTGCCAGCAGTTACCAGGGCTCGGCTCCTGAAGCTTTCTTT
size: once; V: TRBV30; J: TRBJ1-2; D: -; CDR3: CAWSVGPDSGYGYTF; DNA: TGTGCCTGGAGTGTTGGACCGGACTCCGGATATGGCTACACCTTC
size: few; V: TRBV7-8; J: TRBJ1-6; D: TRBD1; CDR3: CASSFQGDSPLHF; DNA: TGTGCCAGCAGCTTTCAGGGGGATTCACCCCTCCACTTT
size: -; V: TRBV19; J: TRBJ2-5; D: -; CDR3: CASGRETQYF; DNA: TGTGCCAGTGGGAGGGAGACCCAGTACTTC
size: -; V: TRBV28; J: TRBJ2-3; D: TRBD2; CDR3: CASSLSAGGYTGSSDTQYF; DNA: TGTGCCAGCAGTTTGTCAGCGGGAGGGTATACCGGATCCTCAGATACGCAGTATTTT
size: -; V: TRBV19; J: TRBJ1-2; D: -; CDR3: CASSIRSGNYGYTF; DNA: TGTGCCAGTAGTATCAGATCCGGGAACTATGGCTACACCTTC
size: once; V: TRBV19; J: TRBJ2-2; D: TRBD2; CDR3: CASSIDPSGQPKAGELFF; DNA: TGTGCCAGTAGTATAGATCCTAGCGGACAACCGAAGGCCGGGGAGCTGTTTTTT
size: -; V: TRBV7-9; J: TRBJ1-2; D: TRBD1; CDR3: CASSRNLGQGSGYTF; DNA: TGTGCCAGCAGCCGAAACCTCGGACAGGGGTCTGGCTACACCTTC
size: -; V: TRBV19; J: TRBJ2-7; D: -; CDR3: CASSIGRGYEQYF; DNA: TGTGCCAGTAGTATCGGCAGGGGTTACGAGCAGTACTTC
size: -; V: TRBV21-1; J: TRBJ1-1; D: -; CDR3: CASSTGRDRGVAFF; DNA: TGTGCCAGCAGCACCGGCCGGGACAGGGGGGTAGCTTTCTTT
size: few; V: TRBV28; J: TRBJ1-1; D: -; CDR3: CASSRPWAGENTEAFF; DNA: TGTGCCAGCAGTCGTCCTTGGGCAGGGGAGAACACTGAAGCTTTCTTT
size: -; V: TRBV4-3; J: TRBJ2-3; D: -; CDR3: CASSQRSAHGTQYF; DNA: TGCGCCAGCAGCCAAAGAAGTGCCCACGGTACGCAGTATTTT
size: -; V: TRBV7-8; J: TRBJ2-7; D: -; CDR3: CASSSLAAGYEQYF; DNA: TGTGCCAGCAGCTCACTGGCGGCCGGCTACGAGCAGTACTTC
size: -; V: TRBV5-1; J: TRBJ2-3; D: TRBD2; CDR3: CASGAGGSTDTQYF; DNA: TGCGCCAGCGGCGCGGGAGGCAGCACAGATACGCAGTATTTT
size: -; V: TRBV7-9; J: TRBJ2-2; D: -; CDR3: CASSLREITGELFF; DNA: TGTGCCAGCAGCTTACGGGAGATCACCGGGGAGCTGTTTTTT
size: -; V: TRBV5-1; J: TRBJ2-7; D: TRBD1; CDR3: CASSLGAGGLYEQYF; DNA: TGCGCCAGCAGCTTGGGGGCAGGGGGCCTCTACGAGCAGTACTTC
size: few; V: TRBV29-1; J: TRBJ2-2; D: -; CDR3: CSVGATKGPGELFF; DNA: TGCAGCGTTGGGGCAACTAAGGGGCCCGGGGAGCTGTTTTTT
size: -; V: TRBV4-1; J: TRBJ2-2; D: TRBD1; CDR3: CASSQEQGASTGELFF; DNA: TGCGCCAGCAGCCAAGAACAGGGGGCGAGTACCGGGGAGCTGTTTTTT
size: -; V: TRBV5-4; J: TRBJ1-2; D: -; CDR3: CASSFRRGVSYGYTF; DNA: TGTGCCAGCAGCTTTCGTCGGGGGGTTAGCTATGGCTACACCTTC
size: few; V: TRBV15; J: TRBJ1-5; D: -; CDR3: CATSRKGQLNQPQHF; DNA: TGTGCCACCAGCAGAAAGGGGCAGCTCAATCAGCCCCAGCATTTT
size: -; V: TRBV7-2; J: TRBJ2-1; D: -; CDR3: CASSLAGGPMDEQFF; DNA: TGTGCCAGCAGCTTAGCGGGGGGGCCGATGGATGAGCAGTTCTTC
size: -; V: TRBV30; J: TRBJ1-5; D: TRBD1; CDR3: CAWSRTGMFNQPQHF; DNA: TGTGCCTGGAGTAGGACAGGGATGTTCAATCAGCCCCAGCATTTT
size: few; V: TRBV23-1; J: TRBJ1-5; D: TRBD1; CDR3: CASSQGPGGGVRYSNQPQHF; DNA: TGCGCCAGCAGTCAAGGCCCGGGAGGGGGCGTCCGGTATAGCAATCAGCCCCAGCATTTT
size: few; V: TRBV27; J: TRBJ2-1; D: -; CDR3: CASSPGQSMANEQFF; DNA: TGTGCCAGCAGTCCAGGACAGAGTATGGCCAATGAGCAGTTCTTC
size: few; V: TRBV5-4; J: TRBJ2-7; D: -; CDR3: CASSLGGETYEQYF; DNA: TGTGCCAGCAGCTTGGGGGGGGAAACCTACGAGCAGTACTTC
size: once; V: TRBV5-1; J: TRBJ1-1; D: TRBD1; CDR3: CASSSRGTGGNTEAFF; DNA: TGCGCCAGCAGCTCAAGGGGGACAGGGGGAAACACTGAAGCTTTCTTT
size: -; V: TRBV2; J: TRBJ1-3; D: -; CDR3: CASSDVFGNTIYF; DNA: TGTGCCAGCAGTGACGTATTTGGAAACACCATATATTTT
size: -; V: TRBV11-2; J: TRBJ2-7; D: -; CDR3: CASSQNSGSSYEQYF; DNA: TGTGCCAGCAGCCAAAATAGCGGAAGCTCCTACGAGCAGTACTTC
size: -; V: TRBV5-6; J: TRBJ2-5; D: TRBD1; CDR3: CASSLYRGVGETQYF; DNA: TGTGCCAGCAGCTTGTACAGGGGCGTGGGGGAGACCCAGTACTTC
size: -; V: TRBV20-1; J: TRBJ1-2; D: -; CDR3: CSASSVNYGYTF; DNA: TGCAGTGCTAGTTCCGTAAACTATGGCTACACCTTC
size: -; V: TRBV28; J: TRBJ1-4; D: TRBD1; CDR3: CASSPRQGAYEKLFF; DNA: TGTGCCAGCAGTCCCCGACAGGGGGCTTATGAAAAACTGTTTTTT
size: once; V: TRBV19; J: TRBJ1-5; D: TRBD1; CDR3: CASSMWSGGEGQPQHF; DNA: TGTGCCAGTAGTATGTGGTCAGGGGGAGAGGGTCAGCCCCAGCATTTT
size: once; V: TRBV11-2; J: TRBJ2-7; D: -; CDR3: CASSLGFSGIPYEQYF; DNA: TGTGCCAGCAGCTTGGGGTTCTCCGGGATTCCCTACGAGCAGTACTTC
size: once; V: TRBV2; J: TRBJ1-5; D: -; CDR3: CASSGNRDRPNQPQHF; DNA: TGTGCCAGCAGCGGAAATCGTGACAGGCCTAATCAGCCCCAGCATTTT
size: -; V: TRBV5-1; J: TRBJ2-5; D: -; CDR3: CASSLLGTQETQYF; DNA: TGCGCCAGCAGCTTGTTAGGGACACAAGAGACCCAGTACTTC
size: -; V: TRBV19; J: TRBJ2-7; D: TRBD2; CDR3: CASSPLAGVSGYEQYF; DNA: TGTGCCAGTAGCCCACTAGCGGGGGTTTCGGGTTACGAGCAGTACTTC
size: once; V: TRBV27; J: TRBJ1-4; D: TRBD1; CDR3: CASSFLDRRGEKLFF; DNA: TGTGCCAGCAGTTTCCTGGACAGGCGCGGCGAAAAACTGTTTTTT
size: -; V: TRBV4-2; J: TRBJ2-2; D: TRBD2; CDR3: CASSQGGERGVSTGELFF; DNA: TGTGCCAGCAGCCAGGGCGGGGAGCGGGGGGTAAGCACCGGGGAGCTGTTTTTT
size: -; V: TRBV6-2/TRBV6-3; J: TRBJ1-3; D: -; CDR3: CASSSSGGSNTIYF; DNA: TGTGCCAGCAGTTCATCCGGAGGGTCAAACACCATATATTTT
size: -; V: TRBV15; J: TRBJ2-7; D: -; CDR3: CATSEGPYEQYF; DNA: TGTGCCACCAGCGAGGGCCCCTACGAGCAGTACTTC
size: -; V: TRBV7-8; J: TRBJ1-1; D: -; CDR3: CASSQLTGQSTEAFF; DNA: TGTGCCAGCAGCCAATTAACCGGACAGAGCACTGAAGCTTTCTTT
size: -; V: TRBV6-6; J: TRBJ2-2; D: -; CDR3: CASNKPPGGVTGELFF; DNA: TGTGCCAGCAACAAGCCCCCCGGGGGAGTCACCGGGGAGCTGTTTTTT
size: -; V: TRBV6-1; J: TRBJ1-1; D: -; CDR3: CASSEALRANTEAFF; DNA: TGTGCCAGCAGTGAAGCGCTCCGAGCCAACACTGAAGCTTTCTTT
size: -; V: TRBV11-2; J: TRBJ1-5; D: TRBD1; CDR3: CASSRDRVNQPQHF; DNA: TGTGCCAGCAGCCGGGACAGGGTAAATCAGCCCCAGCATTTT
size: -; V: TRBV30; J: TRBJ1-3; D: -; CDR3: CAWKKKSDSGNTIYF; DNA: TGTGCCTGGAAAAAGAAGAGTGACTCTGGAAACACCATATATTTT
size: -; V: TRBV7-8; J: TRBJ2-1; D: TRBD2; CDR3: CASSFVSGGHYNEQFF; DNA: TGTGCCAGCAGCTTCGTTAGCGGGGGCCATTACAATGAGCAGTTCTTC
size: -; V: TRBV28; J: TRBJ2-3; D: -; CDR3: CASSSSRGFKTSTDTQYF; DNA: TGTGCCAGCAGCTCTTCCAGGGGATTCAAGACTAGCACAGATACGCAGTATTTT
size: -; V: TRBV27; J: TRBJ2-5; D: -; CDR3: CASSSMGANQETQYF; DNA: TGTGCCAGCAGTTCGATGGGGGCCAACCAAGAGACCCAGTACTTC
size: -; V: TRBV7-9; J: TRBJ2-1; D: TRBD1; CDR3: CASSKGQGAWDEQFF; DNA: TGTGCCAGCAGCAAGGGACAGGGGGCATGGGATGAGCAGTTCTTC
size: -; V: TRBV19; J: TRBJ1-1; D: TRBD1; CDR3: CATKFPGTGFFPAFF; DNA: TGTGCCACCAAATTCCCCGGGACAGGATTTTTTCCGGCTTTCTTT
size: -; V: TRBV7-8; J: TRBJ1-5; D: -; CDR3: CASSYSWRAQPQHF; DNA: TGTGCCAGCAGCTACTCTTGGAGGGCCCAGCCCCAGCATTTT
size: -; V: TRBV6-5; J: TRBJ2-7; D: TRBD1; CDR3: CASRWGGQGVYEQYF; DNA: TGTGCCAGCCGTTGGGGGGGACAGGGAGTCTACGAGCAGTACTTC
size: once; V: TRBV29-1; J: TRBJ2-2; D: TRBD1; CDR3: CSVRQGVGHTGELFF; DNA: TGCAGCGTGAGACAGGGTGTTGGTCACACCGGGGAGCTGTTTTTT
size: once; V: TRBV19; J: TRBJ2-3; D: TRBD1; CDR3: CASNVQGGDTQYF; DNA: TGTGCCAGTAATGTACAGGGGGGAGATACGCAGTATTTT